These 8 T cell receptor beta chains came from one sample sequenced in a study of blood T cell repertoires in COVID-19. Using immunoSEQ multiplex PCR, the repertoire was profiled, and TCRdb retains in-frame clones only, with some absent. This table holds under 85,000 clones, around 80% found once. The source material was peripheral blood. The origin of the receptors is a man older than 75 with acute or convalescent COVID-19.

V is TRBV7-2 and J is TRBJ2-7, with TRBD2 matching 10 bases. Germline V gene data show CDR1 as SGHTA and CDR2 as FQGNSA. CDR3 length: 15 residues. With V trimmed by 5 bases and J by 1 base, 5 bases remained unmatched. CDR3 in DNA: TGTGCCAGCAGCGCGAGCGGGGGGGGGTCCTACGAGCAGTACTTC. Encoded protein: CASSASGGGSYEQYF.

This sequence joins TRBV2 and TRBJ2-3; perhaps TRBD1 as D (5 bases). V lost 11 bases and J lost 2, with 14 bases in between. Germline V gene lookup returns CDR1 SNHLY and CDR2 FYNNEI. This CDR3 has 13 residues. The CDR3 spells CAGRRGFTDTQYF. CDR3 bases: TGTGCCGGCCGAAGGGGTTTCACAGATACGCAGTATTTT.

This clone was detected a few times. The genes are TRBV7-3 and TRBJ2-5, with D possibly being TRBD2 (6 bases). This CDR3 has 13 amino acids. In germline, CDR1 is SGHTA, CDR2 FQGTGA. V lost 5 bases and J 5 bases, leaving 12 bases between the germline ends. CDR3: CASSPSGGETQYF. CDR3 DNA: TGTGCCAGCAGCCCGTCCGGAGGGGAGACCCAGTACTTC. The whole variable domain, filled in from reference TRBV7-3 and TRBJ2-5, reads GAGVSQTPSNKVTEKGKYVELRCDPISGHTALYWYRQSLGQGPEFLIYFQGTGAADDSGLPNDRFFAVRPEGSVSTLKIQRTERGDSAVYLCASSPSGGETQYFGPGTRLLVL.

The chain has TRBV6-5 and TRBJ1-4; weak D call: TRBD1 (6 bases). In germline, CDR1 is MNHEY, CDR2 SVGAGI. Deletions cut 5 bases from V and 7 bases from J, with 14 bases between. CDR3 length equals 14 residues. CDR3 sequence: CASSRGGLGEKLFF. DNA of the CDR3: TGTGCCAGCAGTCGGGGGGGCCTAGGTGAAAAACTGTTTTTT.

The gene calls are TRBV28 and TRBJ2-1; TRBD2 matches 9 bases. This CDR3 is 17 amino acids long. Germline V gene data show CDR1 as MDHEN and CDR2 as SYDVKM. J gave up 0 bases and V 3 bases, and 6 bases lay outside the gene matches. The CDR3 spells CASSFWYSGSSYNEQFF. CDR3 bases: TGTGCCAGCAGTTTCTGGTATAGCGGGAGCTCCTACAATGAGCAGTTCTTC.

The DNA for the CDR3 is TGTGCCAGCGGTACAGGCACTACCCCGGAGACCCAGTACTTC. Its protein product is CASGTGTTPETQYF. This chain uses TRBV9 with TRBJ2-5, with D possibly TRBD1 on 5 matching bases. Germline CDR1 and CDR2: SGDLS and YYNGEE. V was trimmed by 7 bases and J by 5 bases, leaving 18 bases between them. The CDR3 has 14 amino acids.

The J gene is TRBJ2-1, the V gene TRBV9; 8 bases agree with TRBD1. The CDR3 runs to 15 residues. Germline assignment: CDR1 SGDLS and CDR2 YYNGEE. Trimming took 1 base from V and 9 from J; bases not matched to a gene: 9. The CDR3 is CASSVSGGPGGEQFF. The CDR3, as DNA: TGTGCCAGCAGCGTATCAGGGGGCCCTGGTGGTGAGCAGTTCTTC.

This chain uses TRBV5-6 with TRBJ1-3, with D unresolved. Trimming removed 4 bases at V and 0 bases at J, with 11 bases between. The CDR3 contains 15 residues. Per germline, CDR1 SGHDT and CDR2 YYEEEE. CDR3 amino acids: CASSEDLNSGNTIYF. The CDR3 DNA reads as TGTGCCAGCAGCGAGGACTTAAACTCTGGAAACACCATATATTTT.